This note documents a single TCR beta chain sequence. This clonotype was found many times. Its antigen remains unidentified. It has no much larger one-base neighbor in the sample; base qualities were not kept. Library creation used multiplex PCR. TCRdb records Illumina HiSeq 4000 as the sequencer. TCR beta libraries were built with iRepertoire HTBI primers and Arm-PCR amplification of CDR3 regions. Before sequencing, the PCR products went through gel purification. On the authors' methods: Gene usage analysis of CDR3 amino acid clonotypes used the 50 to 70 TRBV and 14 TRBJ segments found across samples. Filtered high-quality paired reads were merged into contigs using COPE and FqMerger. BLAST was used to align contigs to the IMGT TRBV, TRBD and TRBJ reference genes, and CDR3 was defined following IMGT. Any clonotype with a frequency above 0.1% was counted as a highly expanded clone. Repertoire diversity was measured by Shannon entropy, and V-J evenness by the Gini coefficient. A clonotype found in more than one individual was treated as public. TCRdb passed the public sequencing reads through fastp at Q25 and MiXCR, retaining productive beta sequences. CDR3 protein sequences are deduplicated, and each keeps its most common genes and DNA. The V and J calls here are based on TCRdb, not the publication. A total of 250,000 or so distinct CDR3 sequences appear in this sample, roughly a fifth of them only once. Together, the top ten hold about 14% of the sample.

Cut back by 1 base and 5 bases, the V and J ends lie 14 bases apart. CDR3 length: 15 amino acids, cysteine to phenylalanine. Only the CDR3 DNA is retained, 45 bases long and in frame from the first base. CDR1 SGHTA and CDR2 FQGNSA were looked up in the germline V gene. This entry is derived from a study of regulatory T cells in long-lasting Graves disease (dated by TCRdb to the early 2020s). Background on the whole study: In the newly diagnosed Graves' disease group, patients had been taking antithyroid drugs for less than 3 months. Patients with persistent Graves' disease were compared with patients with newly diagnosed Graves' disease using TCR sequencing and RNA sequencing of peripheral blood. The study was registered as a clinical trial and conducted in China. A total of 33 samples were covered by TCR sequencing, comprising around 13 persistent and 20 or so newly diagnosed Graves' disease patients.

The sample's time point label, decoded: newly diagnosed GD, antithyroid drugs for less than 3 months. RNA was extracted from PBMCs in TRIzol for both TCR sequencing and RNA sequencing. The diagnosis of Graves' disease followed American Thyroid Association guidelines. Recruitment of patients was carried out at an endocrinology department in Xi'an, China. Each patient gave about 8.1 milliliters of peripheral blood, collected in an EDTA anticoagulant tube. Ficoll Paque Plus density gradient separation was used to isolate PBMCs, and no further T cell sorting was done. An Agilent 2100 Bioanalyzer and agarose gel were used to check RNA quality, while a NanoDrop 2000 measured RNA concentration. General findings and caveats noted by the study authors: A larger number of public clonotypes was shared among persistent patients (fewer than 3,000) than among newly diagnosed patients (around 970). Persistent disease showed preferential use of TRBV28, TRBJ1-2 and TRBJ2-5, whereas newly diagnosed disease favored TRBV20-1 and TRBJ2-1. Sequencing and analysis were limited to the TCR beta chain. The authors noted that the small sample size was a limitation that may lower accuracy. Compared with newly diagnosed patients, persistent Graves' disease patients had lower TCR Shannon entropy and fewer highly expanded clones, which suggests clonal expansion. Only peripheral blood was studied, because thyroid tissue, the primary lesion, was inaccessible.

This sample comprised peripheral blood mononuclear cells (PBMCs), obtained at new diagnosis, from a patient treated with antithyroid drugs. This sequence uses TRBV7-2 and TRBJ2-5; the D gene identity is not certain. The clonotype comes from a female donor with Graves disease. This receptor carries the CDR3 CASSLGQMVRETQYF. The base sequence is TGTGCCAGCAGCTTAGGGCAAATGGTGCGGGAGACCCAGTACTTC.